The entry that follows covers one TCR beta chain sequence. As yet, its antigen is unknown. Extracted RNA was reverse transcribed, and the resulting cDNA served as sequencing template. The assay was immunoSEQ multiplex PCR, and TCRdb's table has in-frame clones only and misses some. Found here are more than 200,000 clones, about 64% of them singletons; the top ten hold 4% to 5%. This entry is derived from a study of CD8+ T cells in alopecia areata. Study-level results: Many of the expanded lesional clones endured in scalp and blood while on tofacitinib.

Per the germline V gene, CDR1 is KGHSH and CDR2 is LQKENI. The CDR3 spans 15 residues. V lost 3 bases, J lost 4 bases, and 3 bases stayed unmatched. Described treatment: oral pan-JAK inhibitor, 5-10 mg twice daily. This chain uses TRBV18 with TRBJ1-5; TRBD1 agrees at 10 bases. The clonotype comes from a human donor with alopecia areata. The sample consisted of CD4+ T cells sorted from blood, taken at week 4, from a patient treated with tofacitinib. The CDR3 region is CASSPSGQGNQPQHF. CDR3 nucleotides: TGTGCCAGCTCACCTTCGGGACAGGGGAATCAGCCCCAGCATTTT.